These 23 T cell receptor beta chains originate from one sample sequenced in a study of blood T cell repertoires in COVID-19. Some clones are missing from TCRdb's copy, which holds only in-frame ones; the method was immunoSEQ multiplex PCR. The sample shows approximately 300,000 clones, 90% of them seen only once. The sequenced material came from peripheral blood. Receptors originate from a woman aged 25 to 39 with COVID-19, enrolled during active disease.

This sequence joins TRBV5-1 and TRBJ1-1, with D possibly TRBD1 on 6 matching bases. The CDR3 extends over 13 amino acids. Germline lookup yields CDR1 SGHRS and CDR2 YFSETQ. V was clipped by 3 bases and J by 6 bases, with 12 bases between them. The DNA of the CDR3 is TGCGCCAGCAGCTCCAGGGGATACTCTGAAGCTTTCTTT. The encoded protein is CASSSRGYSEAFF. The entire variable domain, with the rest obtained from reference TRBV5-1 and TRBJ1-1, is as follows: KAGVTQTPRYLIKTRGQQVTLSCSPISGHRSVSWYQQTPGQGLQFLFEYFSETQRNKGNFPGRFSGRQFSNSRSEMNVSTLELGDSALYLCASSSRGYSEAFFGQGTRLTVV.

This chain uses TRBV5-6 with TRBJ1-5, with D perhaps matching TRBD1 (6 bases). Per germline, CDR1 SGHDT and CDR2 YYEEEE. Deletions cut 3 bases from V and 3 bases from J, with 16 bases between. The CDR3 is 16 amino acids. The DNA of the CDR3 is TGTGCCAGCAGCTCGTCCGGGAGGGGGAACAATCAGCCCCAGCATTTT. Protein sequence: CASSSSGRGNNQPQHF.

V usage is TRBV3-1 (or the pseudogene TRBV3-2) and J usage is TRBJ2-2; perhaps TRBD1 as D (5 bases). CDR1 and CDR2 (germline): LGHDT, YNNKEL (reference sequence). The CDR3 loop spans 14 amino acids. The V gene lost 4 bases and the J gene lost 6 bases, with 12 bases spanning the gap. The CDR3 is CASSLINRSGELFF. The CDR3 DNA reads TGTGCCAGCAGCCTAATTAACAGGTCCGGGGAGCTGTTTTTT.

The V call is TRBV29-1, the J call TRBJ2-3; 7 nucleotides line up with TRBD2. The junction had 8 bases not matched to a gene; V was cut back by 3 bases and J by 2 bases. This CDR3 is 15 amino acids long. Germline V gene lookup returns CDR1 SQVTM and CDR2 ANQGSEA. The CDR3 spells CSVDGGAGFTDTQYF. DNA of the CDR3: TGCAGCGTTGACGGTGGAGCGGGATTCACAGATACGCAGTATTTT.

This clone was counted between two and nine times. This chain uses TRBV2 with TRBJ2-7; 8 bases line up with TRBD2. There are 16 residues in the CDR3. V gave up 6 bases and J gave up 1 base; unmatched junction bases: 11. Germline V gives CDR1 SNHLY, CDR2 FYNNEI. The CDR3 DNA follows: TGTGCCAGCAGCCCCGGGACTAGTGCGCTTTCCTACGAGCAGTACTTC. This codes for CASSPGTSALSYEQYF.

The chain employs TRBV6-5 and TRBJ1-2; no clear D gene. Germline V gives CDR1 MNHEY, CDR2 SVGAGI. Trimming pared 2 bases from V and 4 bases from J, leaving 17 bases between. There are 16 residues in the CDR3. The CDR3 region has the DNA TGTGCCAGCAGTTACCGTCAACGACAAGGCCCCTATGGCTACACCTTC. Protein: CASSYRQRQGPYGYTF.

V and J are TRBV6-5 and TRBJ1-3; 8 nucleotides align to TRBD1. Trimming took 6 bases from V and 3 from J; bases not matched to a gene: 7. This CDR3 spans 15 amino acids. Germline V gene data show CDR1 as MNHEY and CDR2 as SVGAGI. The CDR3 region is CASSQSGGGGNTIYF. CDR3 nucleotides: TGTGCCAGCAGCCAGTCAGGGGGCGGTGGAAACACCATATATTTT.

The genes are TRBV6-2 or TRBV6-3 and TRBJ1-1, with a tentative D call TRBD1 (5 bases). CDR1 and CDR2 from the germline V gene are MNHEY and SVGEGT. CDR3 size: 16 residues. Trimming left V 5 bases short and J 0 bases short, with 16 bases between. The CDR3 region is CASSPRVALMNTEAFF. Here the CDR3 DNA reads TGTGCCAGCAGTCCCAGGGTTGCTCTCATGAACACTGAAGCTTTCTTT.

The chain is built from TRBV3-1 (or the pseudogene TRBV3-2) and TRBJ1-5; tentatively, D is TRBD1 (5 bases). CDR3 length: 14 residues. Germline CDR1 reads LGHDT; CDR2 reads YNNKEL (reference sequence). V gave up 1 base and J gave up 9 bases, with 13 bases separating them. The CDR3 protein is CASSQGVPGGPQHF. The CDR3 DNA follows: TGTGCCAGCAGCCAAGGGGTCCCCGGGGGGCCCCAGCATTTT.

The chain is built from TRBV11-2 and TRBJ2-5; D is unclear. This CDR3 comprises 13 residues. V lost 4 bases and J lost 2, with 8 bases in between. CDR1 and CDR2 from the germline V gene are SGHAT and FQNNGV. CDR3 DNA sequence: TGTGCCAGCAGCTCCCCAGTACAAGAGACCCAGTACTTC. It translates to CASSSPVQETQYF.

This sequence joins TRBV5-4 and TRBJ2-1; no definite D call. Trimming took off 4 bases at V and 6 bases at J, with 14 bases between the two ends. The germline V gene has CDR1 SGHNT and CDR2 YYREEE (reference sequence). The CDR3 consists of 14 residues. DNA for the CDR3: TGTGCCAGCAGCCGAGATCGGGTCTCCAATGAGCAGTTCTTC. Translated, it gives CASSRDRVSNEQFF.

The V gene is TRBV29-1, the J gene TRBJ1-3, with 8 positions matching TRBD1. With 4 bases clipped from V and 4 bases from J, the junction kept 3 bases outside the gene matches. Germline lookup yields CDR1 SQVTM and CDR2 ANQGSEA. CDR3 length: 13 residues. The CDR3 region is CSVAGGAGNTIYF. CDR3 coding DNA: TGCAGCGTTGCAGGGGGCGCCGGAAACACCATATATTTT.

This clone showed up just once. V gene TRBV6-5 combines with J gene TRBJ1-4, with D hard to call. CDR1 is MNHEY and CDR2 is SVGAGI in the germline V gene. CDR3 length: 14 amino acids. With 5 bases removed from V and 4 bases from J, the gap between germline ends came to 11 bases. The CDR3 DNA is TGTGCCAGCAGTCCCACATTCGATAATGAAAAACTGTTTTTT. Protein: CASSPTFDNEKLFF.

V gene TRBV7-8 combines with J gene TRBJ2-1; D perhaps matches TRBD2 (5 bases). The germline V gene encodes CDR1 SGHVS and CDR2 FQNEAQ. The CDR3 contains 14 residues. Trimming removed 0 bases from V and 9 bases from J, with 12 bases in between. The CDR3 is CASSLASRGIEQFF. The CDR3 DNA sequence: TGTGCCAGCAGCTTAGCGTCTAGAGGGATTGAGCAGTTCTTC.

This clone was seen only a few times. The chain couples TRBV18 to TRBJ1-1; 8 bases are a match to TRBD1. This CDR3 has 16 residues. Germline CDR1 and CDR2: KGHSH and LQKENI. The junction had 7 bases not matched to a gene; V was cut back by 3 bases and J by 1 base. The CDR3 is CASSPYTTGENTEAFF. DNA of the CDR3: TGTGCCAGCTCACCCTATACGACAGGGGAGAACACTGAAGCTTTCTTT.

The CDR3 DNA reads as TGTGCCAGCAGCTCCCCCGGGGGGTCCACCTACGAGCAGTACTTC. Translated: CASSSPGGSTYEQYF. This sequence joins TRBV7-2 and TRBJ2-7, with 7 bases that match TRBD2. Unmatched junction bases numbered 8, after V lost 4 bases and J lost 2 bases. CDR1 is SGHTA, CDR2 FQGNSA, per germline. This CDR3 has 15 residues.

V gene TRBV5-1 combines with J gene TRBJ2-3, with D unresolved. Germline loops: CDR1 SGHRS, CDR2 YFSETQ. Trimming stripped 0 bases from V and 2 bases from J, with 7 bases between. The CDR3 covers 14 residues. The CDR3 loop is CASSLDTFTDTQYF. In DNA, the CDR3 is TGCGCCAGCAGCTTGGACACGTTCACAGATACGCAGTATTTT. Full variable domain (missing parts from reference TRBV5-1 and TRBJ2-3): KAGVTQTPRYLIKTRGQQVTLSCSPISGHRSVSWYQQTPGQGLQFLFEYFSETQRNKGNFPGRFSGRQFSNSRSEMNVSTLELGDSALYLCASSLDTFTDTQYFGPGTRLTVL.

The V gene is TRBV30, the J gene TRBJ2-3; 8 bases agree with TRBD1. Germline-derived CDR1 and CDR2 are GTSNPN and SVGIG (reference sequence). The CDR3 totals 13 residues. In DNA, the CDR3 is TGTGCTCATGAGACAGGGGGCACAGATACGCAGTATTTT. Residues: CAHETGGTDTQYF. Filled out from reference TRBV30 and TRBJ2-3, the complete variable domain reads SQTIHQWPATLVQPVGSPLSLECTVEGTSNPNLYWYRQAAGRGLQLLFYSVGIGQISSEVPQNLSASRPQDRQFILSSKKLLLSDSGFYLCAHETGGTDTQYFGPGTRLTVL.

This clone has a single count. The chain has TRBV6-5 and TRBJ2-7; weak D call: TRBD2 (5 bases). The CDR3 totals 15 residues. Germline CDR1 is MNHEY and CDR2 is SVGAGI. The V gene lost 5 bases and the J gene lost 1 base, with 15 bases spanning the gap. The CDR3 sequence is CASSPLKAVSYEQYF. The CDR3 bases are TGTGCCAGCAGTCCTCTCAAAGCGGTTTCCTACGAGCAGTACTTC.

The chain combines TRBV7-9 with TRBJ2-7; 10 bases align to TRBD1. The CDR3 length is 14 residues. Germline V gene data show CDR1 as SEHNR and CDR2 as FQNEAQ (reference sequence). V lost 11 bases, J lost 5 bases, and 12 bases stayed unmatched. CDR3 in DNA: TGTGCCGGAGCAGATACGGACAGGGGGAACGAGCAGTACTTC. Translation gives CAGADTDRGNEQYF.

V is TRBV7-8 and J is TRBJ1-1, with 8 bases lining up with TRBD1. CDR3 size: 15 residues. J was trimmed by 7 bases and V by 8 bases; bases with no gene match: 15. Germline assignment: CDR1 SGHVS and CDR2 FQNEAQ. CDR3 nucleotide sequence: TGTGCCAGCGGAGCGAGGACAGGGTGGATTGGTGAAGCTTTCTTT. Its translation: CASGARTGWIGEAFF.

This chain connects TRBV5-6 to TRBJ1-2; TRBD1 matches at 9 bases. This CDR3 region has 15 residues. With V trimmed by 4 bases and J by 1 base, 5 bases remained unmatched. CDR1 is SGHDT, CDR2 YYEEEE, per germline. This CDR3 reads CASSPPGQGNYGYTF. DNA of the CDR3: TGTGCCAGCAGCCCTCCGGGACAGGGTAACTATGGCTACACCTTC.

The J gene is TRBJ2-1, the V gene TRBV7-6; 7 bases map to TRBD2. The germline V gene encodes CDR1 SGHVS and CDR2 FNYEAQ. The CDR3 totals 16 residues. V shed 4 bases and J 3 bases; nucleotides not matched to a gene: 9. CDR3 sequence (DNA): TGTGCCAGCAGCTCCTTGAGCGGGATTCACTACAATGAGCAGTTCTTC. Translated, it gives CASSSLSGIHYNEQFF.